This TCR beta chain was identified in a study of blood T cell repertoires in COVID-19. Study at large: Sites across the United States, Italy and Spain contributed samples from acute and convalescent COVID-19. In each case, the material was cDNA or gDNA derived from T cells, B-cell-depleted T cells, or PBMCs.

Deletions cut 2 bases from V and 4 bases from J, with 20 bases between. This CDR3 spans 17 amino acids. Germline-derived CDR1 and CDR2 are MGHRA and YSYEKL. Study processing details: Scientists estimated how many nucleated cells there were by amplifying reference gene primers. Here immunoSEQ multiplex PCR was the method, and the copy in TCRdb shows in-frame clones only, minus some. Clone size and the V and J calls come from that table; the DNA yielded D and trimming. The table includes around 55,000 clones, roughly 85% detected once. The V call is TRBV4-1, the J call TRBJ2-5, with D perhaps TRBD2 (5 bases). The sample was peripheral blood. The sequence derives from a human donor in a cohort sampled during active COVID-19. CDR3 residues: CASSQHSQRAGGETQYF. The CDR3, as DNA: TGCGCCAGCAGCCAACATTCTCAGAGGGCCGGAGGAGAGACCCAGTACTTC.